This paragraph covers one T cell receptor (beta chain) sequence. The antigen remains unidentified. This may be a read error: a much more frequent sequence differs by one nucleotide. The sample comes from a study of T cells in Graves' hyperthyroidism and ophthalmopathy. Turning to the study itself: Pretreatment peripheral blood was obtained at initial diagnosis. The study's findings and limits: Most thyroid clonotypes expanded above 0.001 were also detected in blood.

This CDR3 comprises 13 residues. The trim removed 7 bases at V and 16 bases at J, leaving 11 bases unmatched. RNA transcripts gave rise to amplified TCR beta CDR3 regions. The TCR CDR3 first-round RT-PCR relied on the HTBI primer set. TCRdb used MiXCR to reprocess the multiplex PCR reads, holding one entry per CDR3 protein. The table has around 290,000 distinct CDR3 sequences, over 15% seen once; the top ten hold less than 70%. The study excluded patients with uncontrolled infection, other autoimmune disease, pregnancy or lactation. Material for sequencing was blood. This TCR was sampled from a woman in her sixties or seventies with Graves' ophthalmopathy. The rearrangement links TRBV12-3 or TRBV12-4 to TRBJ1-5; 12 bases map to TRBD1. CDR3 coding DNA: TGTGCCAGCACGGGGACAGGGGGCGCAAAGTTACATTTT. It specifies CASTGTGGAKLHF.